One T cell receptor beta chain is described in this entry. The data were obtained in a study of blood T cell repertoires in COVID-19. Study context: Acute and convalescent COVID-19 samples came from the United States, Italy and Spain. PBMCs, B-cell-depleted T cells, or T cells provided the cDNA or gDNA that made up the material.

Here immunoSEQ multiplex PCR was the method, and the copy in TCRdb shows in-frame clones only, minus some. The profile shows over 350,000 clones, 86% of them singletons. Germline loops: CDR1 MNHNY, CDR2 SVGAGI (reference sequence). Trimming removed 5 bases at V and 0 bases at J, with 16 bases between. There are 17 residues in the CDR3. Sequenced input: peripheral blood. The chain has TRBV6-6 and TRBJ2-2, with a possible D match to TRBD2 (5 bases). This TCR came from a woman aged 25 to 39 with active or convalescent COVID-19. Here the CDR3 DNA reads TGTGCCAGCAGTCCGCGGGTCGGTTCAGCGAACACCGGGGAGCTGTTTTTT. Protein: CASSPRVGSANTGELFF.